What follows are 4 T cell receptor beta chains derived from one specimen sequenced in a study of blood T cell repertoires in COVID-19. The repertoire was sequenced with immunoSEQ multiplex PCR; TCRdb's copy has only in-frame clones and lacks some. The sample contains some 150,000 clones, 70% to 90% of which appear only once. Material: peripheral blood. Receptors originate from an older woman with COVID-19, enrolled during active disease.

The chain uses TRBV29-1 and TRBJ1-2; 8 bases line up with TRBD1. V dropped 7 bases and J dropped 2; count of bases not matched to a gene: 6. The CDR3 is made up of 13 amino acids. Germline CDR1 SQVTM, CDR2 ANQGSEA. The CDR3 bases are TGCAGCGCCCGGACAGGGCAAAACTATGGCTACACCTTC. Protein: CSARTGQNYGYTF. Together with reference TRBV29-1 and TRBJ1-2, the CDR3 gives the full variable domain: SAVISQKPSRDICQRGTSLTIQCQVDSQVTMMFWYRQQPGQSLTLIATANQGSEATYESGFVIDKFPISRPNLTFSTLTVSNMSPEDSSIYLCSARTGQNYGYTFGSGTRLTVV.

The chain carries TRBV24-1 and TRBJ2-7; TRBD1 might be the D (6 bases). The CDR3 loop spans 15 amino acids. The germline gives CDR1 KGHDR, CDR2 SFDVKD. V was shortened by 5 bases and J by 2 bases, with 15 bases between the two germline ends. This chain's CDR3 is CATSATGNRAYEQYF. The DNA for the CDR3 is TGTGCCACCAGTGCCACAGGGAATAGGGCCTACGAGCAGTACTTC.

The V call is TRBV10-2, the J call TRBJ1-2, with 8 bases aligning to TRBD1. The CDR3 is 17 amino acids. CDR1 is WSHSY and CDR2 is SAAADI in the germline V gene. V trimming: 0 bases; J trimming: 4 bases; junction bases outside the gene matches: 10. This CDR3 reads CASSESRVTGGVYGYTF. The CDR3 DNA reads as TGCGCCAGCAGTGAGTCCCGGGTTACAGGGGGAGTCTATGGCTACACCTTC.

The genes are TRBV5-1 and TRBJ1-2; D is perhaps TRBD1 (5 bases). Germline values: CDR1 SGHRS, CDR2 YFSETQ. The CDR3 runs 14 residues. Trimming cost V 4 bases and J 8 bases, with 18 bases left between them. DNA of the CDR3: TGCGCCAGCAGCCCTAGGGGAATAGATCAGGGCTACACCTTC. It is translated as CASSPRGIDQGYTF.